This TCR beta chain is drawn from a study of blood T cells in healthy people across ages. V was pared by 6 bases and J by 9 bases, with 11 bases between. CDR3 length: 11 amino acids. Germline V gene sequence: CDR1 SEHNR, CDR2 FQNEAQ (reference sequence). PCR was performed a second time for about 7 to 12 cycles using a sample-barcoded 5' primer and a J-beta primer mix. All cDNA molecules were each tagged by a template-switch adaptor with 12 random nucleotides. Each CDR3 protein gets one entry after TCRdb re-called the 5' RACE reads with MiXCR. The sample includes 600,000 to 850,000 distinct CDR3 sequences, 25% of them seen just once. This clonotype has only a few counts. Its antigen remains unknown. The study's findings and limits: Bulk PBMC profiling left naive and antigen-experienced comparisons inconclusive.

These data also featured in a second study, about T cells of mothers and their children. That report notes: With the M1S primer of the second PCR, sample barcodes and 2-4 random nucleotides were added. Every mother produced more than 10 million TCR beta CDR3 reads, whereas every child provided several million.

The specimen sequenced was blood. The rearrangement joins TRBV7-9 to TRBJ1-1; weak D call: TRBD1 (6 bases). The sequence was collected from a boy aged 5-17 years in good health. The CDR3, as DNA: TGTGCCAGCAGAAGGTGGGGGCAAGCTTTCTTT. Translation gives CASRRWGQAFF.